This entry is about one T cell receptor (beta chain). V lost 0 bases and J 6 bases, leaving 8 bases between the germline ends. In germline, CDR1 is GTSNPN, CDR2 SVGIG (reference sequence). The length of the CDR3 is 12 residues. The sample belongs to a study of CD8 T cells in Susac syndrome. Overall study context: The Susac syndrome patients were therapy-naive, on corticosteroids, or on intravenous immunoglobulin alone at blood draw.

Negative isolation yielded CD8+ and CD4+ T cells; FACS enriched TEMRA cells. RNA was extracted with the RNeasy kit, and a quantity of about 0.45 to 1 ug was reverse transcribed using random hexamers. TCRdb itself ran the immunoSEQ multiplex PCR reads through MiXCR, one entry per CDR3 protein. Among roughly 250,000 distinct CDR3 sequences listed, 90% to 96% were seen once. The V and J genes are TRBV30 and TRBJ1-2; D not resolved. The clonotype originates from a human donor with Susac syndrome. The sequencing input was CD4+ T cells from PBMCs. The CDR3 coding sequence is TGTGCCTGGAGTGTTCTCTACCATGGCTACACCTTC. Its translation: CAWSVLYHGYTF. Together with reference TRBV30 and TRBJ1-2, the CDR3 gives the full variable domain: SQTIHQWPATLVQPVGSPLSLECTVEGTSNPNLYWYRQAAGRGLQLLFYSVGIGQISSEVPQNLSASRPQDRQFILSSKKLLLSDSGFYLCAWSVLYHGYTFGSGTRLTVV.